This T cell receptor beta chain was sequenced in a study of CD8 T cells in ankylosing spondylitis. Each CDR3 protein is one row after TCRdb ran MiXCR on the 5' RACE reads. The profile shows approximately 140,000 distinct CDR3 sequences, about 42% of them singletons. General study results and limits: Disease-linked clones reportedly concentrated significantly in matched ankylosing spondylitis synovial fluid.

V was trimmed by 1 base and J by 0 bases, leaving 10 bases between them. CDR3 size: 15 residues. The germline CDR1 and CDR2 sequences are SGHRS and YFSETQ. To note about this clonotype: Its antigen remains unknown.

V gene TRBV5-1 combines with J gene TRBJ1-2; no clear D. This receptor was obtained from a male donor with ankylosing spondylitis. Sequencing used synovial fluid, either unsorted or a sorted T cell fraction (not recorded which). For the CDR3, the DNA is TGCGCCAGCAGCTTGTCTGGATTAGCTAACTATGGCTACACCTTC. Protein product: CASSLSGLANYGYTF.